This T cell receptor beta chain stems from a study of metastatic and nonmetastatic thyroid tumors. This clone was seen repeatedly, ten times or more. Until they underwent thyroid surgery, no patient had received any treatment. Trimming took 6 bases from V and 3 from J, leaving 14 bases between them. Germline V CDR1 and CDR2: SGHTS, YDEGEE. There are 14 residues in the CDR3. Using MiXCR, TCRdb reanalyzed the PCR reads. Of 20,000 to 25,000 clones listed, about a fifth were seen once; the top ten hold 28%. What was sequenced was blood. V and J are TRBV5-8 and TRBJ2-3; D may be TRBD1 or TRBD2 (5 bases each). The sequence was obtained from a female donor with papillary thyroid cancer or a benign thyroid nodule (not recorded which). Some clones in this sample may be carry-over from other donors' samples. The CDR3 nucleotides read TGTGCCAGCACCCTGGGACCCCTAACAGATACGCAGTATTTT. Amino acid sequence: CASTLGPLTDTQYF.